The 24 T cell receptor beta chains below all came from one sample that was sequenced in a study of blood T cell repertoires in COVID-19. Profiling relied on immunoSEQ multiplex PCR, and the TCRdb table lists in-frame clones only, not all of them. The data contain approximately 350,000 clones, less than 90% of them singletons. The sample consisted of PBMCs or T cells enriched from blood (not recorded which). These TCRs come from a woman aged 30 to 39 who had recovered from COVID-19.

The J gene is TRBJ1-2, the V gene TRBV4-2; D remains unclear. The V and J ends lost 0 bases and 1 base respectively, with 9 bases between them. This CDR3 is built from 15 residues. Germline lookup yields CDR1 LGHNA and CDR2 YNFKEQ. The CDR3 sequence is CASSQESTVNYGYTF. The CDR3 coding sequence is TGTGCCAGCAGCCAAGAATCTACGGTTAACTATGGCTACACCTTC.

The chain carries TRBV3-1 (or the pseudogene TRBV3-2) and TRBJ1-5; D ambiguous. The germline V gene has CDR1 LGHDT and CDR2 YNNKEL (reference sequence). This CDR3 spans 15 amino acids. V lost 1 base and J 0 bases, leaving 7 bases between the germline ends. The CDR3 DNA reads TGTGCCAGCAGCCAAGCCGGAGGTAGCAATCAGCCCCAGCATTTT. It specifies CASSQAGGSNQPQHF.

The chain joins TRBV7-8 to TRBJ1-1; D gene unclear. The CDR3 spans 14 residues. With 1 base removed from V and 5 bases from J, the gap between germline ends came to 11 bases. Germline V gene sequence: CDR1 SGHVS, CDR2 FQNEAQ. CDR3 DNA: TGTGCCAGCAGCTTAGAGGGCAGCGGGACTGAAGCTTTCTTT. Translation gives CASSLEGSGTEAFF.

This sequence joins TRBV5-1 and TRBJ1-5; TRBD1 might be the D (5 bases). The CDR3 spans 13 residues. V gave up 4 bases and J gave up 9 bases, with 14 bases separating them. The germline V gene has CDR1 SGHRS and CDR2 YFSETQ. This chain's CDR3 is CASSQGGAWPQHF. CDR3 in DNA: TGCGCCAGCAGCCAGGGTGGGGCTTGGCCCCAGCATTTT.

The rearrangement links TRBV19 to TRBJ2-1; 7 positions match TRBD2. Germline V gene data show CDR1 as LNHDA and CDR2 as SQIVND (reference sequence). The CDR3 has 16 amino acids. With V trimmed by 7 bases and J by 2 bases, 11 bases remained unmatched. CDR3 nucleotide sequence: TGTGCCAGTATGAGGAGGCTCGGGACTACCTACAATGAGCAGTTCTTC. Protein: CASMRRLGTTYNEQFF. The full variable domain, completed using reference TRBV19 and TRBJ2-1, is DGGITQSPKYLFRKEGQNVTLSCEQNLNHDAMYWYRQDPGQGLRLIYYSQIVNDFQKGDIAEGYSVSREKKESFPLTVTSAQKNPTAFYLCASMRRLGTTYNEQFFGPGTRLTVL.

This chain uses TRBV7-2 with TRBJ2-1; possibly TRBD1 for D (6 bases). CDR3 length equals 14 residues. Trimming took 1 base from V and 3 from J, leaving 7 bases between them. Per germline, CDR1 SGHTA and CDR2 FQGNSA. The CDR3 loop is CASSLVQGYNEQFF. As DNA, the CDR3 is TGTGCCAGCAGCTTAGTACAGGGCTACAATGAGCAGTTCTTC.

This chain uses TRBV7-8 with TRBJ1-2, with 9 positions matching TRBD1. With V trimmed by 5 bases and J by 6 bases, 13 bases remained unmatched. Germline CDR1 reads SGHVS; CDR2 reads FQNEAQ. The CDR3 has 16 amino acids. The CDR3 loop is CASSPVNRGRINGYTF. The DNA of the CDR3 is TGTGCCAGCAGCCCCGTAAACAGGGGGCGCATAAATGGCTACACCTTC.

In its sample, this clone was seen a few times. V is TRBV24-1 and J is TRBJ2-3, with a possible D match to TRBD2 (5 bases). The CDR3 is 13 amino acids. V was pared by 6 bases and J by 1 base, with 7 bases between. In germline, CDR1 is KGHDR, CDR2 SFDVKD. CDR3 region: CATSKAGTDTQYF. The CDR3 nucleotides are TGTGCCACCAGTAAAGCGGGCACAGATACGCAGTATTTT.

This sequence joins TRBV5-4 and TRBJ2-7; 11 nucleotides match TRBD1. CDR1 is SGHNT and CDR2 is YYREEE in the germline V gene (reference sequence). The V segment lost 3 bases and the J segment 1 base; nucleotides outside the gene matches: 3. The CDR3 covers 15 residues. CDR3 loop: CASSWDRGRSYEQYF. DNA of the CDR3: TGTGCCAGCAGCTGGGACAGGGGGAGATCCTACGAGCAGTACTTC.

The rearrangement links TRBV9 to TRBJ1-3, with D perhaps TRBD1 (5 bases). V gave up 1 base and J gave up 0 bases, with 14 bases separating them. CDR3 size: 17 residues. CDR1 is SGDLS, CDR2 YYNGEE, per germline. CDR3 region: CASSVISWGPSGNTIYF. In nucleotides, the CDR3 is TGTGCCAGCAGCGTAATTTCATGGGGCCCCTCTGGAAACACCATATATTTT.

The table lists this clone with a few counts. The V and J genes are TRBV7-9 and TRBJ2-1; TRBD2 agrees at 8 bases. Germline lookup yields CDR1 SEHNR and CDR2 FQNEAQ (reference sequence). This CDR3 spans 15 amino acids. V gave up 7 bases and J gave up 8 bases; unmatched junction bases: 13. CDR3 amino acids: CASIQGLAGRDEQFF. CDR3 DNA sequence: TGTGCCAGCATCCAGGGTCTAGCGGGTAGAGATGAGCAGTTCTTC. The complete variable domain, with remaining parts taken from reference TRBV7-9 and TRBJ2-1, reads DTGVSQNPRHKITKRGQNVTFRCDPISEHNRLYWYRQTLGQGPEFLTYFQNEAQLEKSRLLSDRFSAERPKGSFSTLEIQRTEQGDSAMYLCASIQGLAGRDEQFFGPGTRLTVL.

This chain links TRBV3-1 (or the pseudogene TRBV3-2) with TRBJ1-2; 7 nucleotides agree with TRBD1. The V segment lost 0 bases and the J segment 2 bases; nucleotides outside the gene matches: 9. Germline V lookup: CDR1 LGHDT, CDR2 YNNKEL (reference sequence). The CDR3 consists of 17 residues. CDR3 coding DNA: TGTGCCAGCAGCCAAGATAAGCGGACAGGCAAGAACTATGGCTACACCTTC. Residues: CASSQDKRTGKNYGYTF.

The chain couples TRBV6-2 or TRBV6-3 to TRBJ1-4; D ambiguous. V was trimmed by 0 bases and J by 2 bases, leaving 13 bases between them. CDR1 and CDR2 from the germline V gene are MNHEY and SVGEGT. The CDR3 is 17 amino acids. CDR3 sequence (DNA): TGTGCCAGCAGTTACTCGATCCCGGGGAGGACTAATGAAAAACTGTTTTTT. Its protein is CASSYSIPGRTNEKLFF.

The V gene is TRBV6-6, the J gene TRBJ2-6; weak D call: TRBD2 (6 bases). The CDR3 totals 17 residues. CDR1 is MNHNY and CDR2 is SVGAGI in the germline V gene (reference sequence). V lost 5 bases to trimming and J lost 1 base, with 15 bases between them. CDR3 protein: CASSRRIAGSGANVLTF. The DNA of the CDR3 is TGTGCCAGCAGTCGCCGGATCGCGGGGTCTGGGGCCAACGTCCTGACTTTC.

This chain uses TRBV3-1 (or the pseudogene TRBV3-2) with TRBJ2-5; 8 nucleotides agree with TRBD2. V was clipped by 4 bases and J by 5 bases; unmatched bases: 15. The CDR3 runs to 17 residues. The germline V gene encodes CDR1 LGHDT and CDR2 YNNKEL (reference sequence). The CDR3 spells CASSPSTGLAILETQYF. The CDR3 bases are TGTGCCAGCAGCCCATCGACAGGACTAGCTATTTTGGAGACCCAGTACTTC.

The count of this clone is one. This chain connects TRBV27 to TRBJ2-3; 7 bases agree with TRBD2. This CDR3 contains 15 residues. The junction had 9 bases not matched to a gene; V was cut back by 7 bases and J by 2 bases. Germline CDR1 MNHEY, CDR2 SMNVEV (reference sequence). The CDR3 is CASKRTSLNTDTQYF. As DNA, the CDR3 is TGTGCCAGCAAAAGGACTAGTTTGAACACAGATACGCAGTATTTT.

V is TRBV14 and J is TRBJ2-7; maybe TRBD1 (10 bases). The CDR3 sequence is 17 residues long. With 6 bases removed from V and 3 bases from J, the gap between germline ends came to 24 bases. Per germline, CDR1 SGHDN and CDR2 FVKESK. CDR3 in amino acids: CASRHDRGLAGSYEQYF. The CDR3 region has the DNA TGTGCCAGCAGACACGACAGGGGGCTAGCGGGGAGCTACGAGCAGTACTTC.

The chain couples TRBV5-4 to TRBJ2-5, with TRBD2 matching over 15 bases. There are 18 residues in the CDR3. The germline V gene has CDR1 SGHNT and CDR2 YYREEE (reference sequence). V lost 2 bases and J lost 1; bases outside the gene matches: 6. The CDR3 here is CASSFGGLAGGLQETQYF. CDR3 bases: TGTGCCAGCAGCTTCGGGGGACTAGCGGGGGGCCTCCAAGAGACCCAGTACTTC.

V and J are TRBV19 and TRBJ1-1; 10 nucleotides match TRBD1. The CDR3 loop spans 15 amino acids. Germline V CDR1 and CDR2: LNHDA, SQIVND (reference sequence). Trimming took 1 base from V and 4 from J; bases not matched to a gene: 3. CDR3: CASSIAGTGVTEAFF. The CDR3 DNA reads TGTGCCAGTAGTATAGCCGGGACAGGGGTCACTGAAGCTTTCTTT. The whole variable domain, remainder taken from reference TRBV19 and TRBJ1-1, is DGGITQSPKYLFRKEGQNVTLSCEQNLNHDAMYWYRQDPGQGLRLIYYSQIVNDFQKGDIAEGYSVSREKKESFPLTVTSAQKNPTAFYLCASSIAGTGVTEAFFGQGTRLTVV.

The V and J genes are TRBV4-1 and TRBJ1-2; D is perhaps TRBD1 (6 bases). CDR1 is MGHRA and CDR2 is YSYEKL in the germline V gene. The CDR3 spans 17 residues. Trimming took 0 bases from V and 0 from J, leaving 14 bases between them. CDR3 sequence reads: CASSQDSGAGANYGYTF. The CDR3 nucleotides read TGCGCCAGCAGCCAAGATTCTGGGGCAGGGGCTAACTATGGCTACACCTTC.

This chain connects TRBV3-1 (or the pseudogene TRBV3-2) to TRBJ1-5; weak D call: TRBD1 (6 bases). The V and J ends lost 1 base and 7 bases respectively, with 11 bases between them. The CDR3 contains 14 residues. In germline, CDR1 is LGHDT, CDR2 YNNKEL (reference sequence). For the CDR3, the DNA is TGTGCCAGCAGCCAAGGGACAGATCAGCAGCCCCAGCATTTT. Amino acids: CASSQGTDQQPQHF.

The gene calls are TRBV2 and TRBJ2-7, with 8 bases identical to TRBD1. J lost 4 bases, V lost 6 bases, and 8 bases had no gene match. Germline V gene data show CDR1 as SNHLY and CDR2 as FYNNEI. The CDR3 totals 14 residues. Here the CDR3 reads CASRGQGASYEQYF. The CDR3 bases are TGTGCCAGCAGAGGACAGGGAGCTTCTTACGAGCAGTACTTC. The whole variable domain, filled in from reference TRBV2 and TRBJ2-7, reads EPEVTQTPSHQVTQMGQEVILRCVPISNHLYFYWYRQILGQKVEFLVSFYNNEISEKSEIFDDQFSVERPDGSNFTLKIRSTKLEDSAMYFCASRGQGASYEQYFGPGTRLTVT.

The chain links TRBV6-2 or TRBV6-3 to TRBJ1-1, with D unresolved. Trimming took off 2 bases at V and 3 bases at J, with 10 bases between the two ends. Germline assignment: CDR1 MNHEY and CDR2 SVGEGT. The CDR3 is made up of 14 amino acids. CDR3 nucleotide sequence: TGTGCCAGCAGTTACCCGAACCGGGACACTGAAGCTTTCTTT. This encodes CASSYPNRDTEAFF.

The chain is built from TRBV7-9 and TRBJ2-1; D possibly corresponds to TRBD1 (5 bases). Germline V CDR1 and CDR2: SEHNR, FQNEAQ (reference sequence). The CDR3 runs to 15 residues. V lost 4 bases, J lost 0 bases, and 10 bases lay in between. In nucleotides, the CDR3 is TGTGCCAGCAGCTCGGACAACTACTCCTACAATGAGCAGTTCTTC. This gives the protein CASSSDNYSYNEQFF.